Below, 30 T cell receptor beta chains from the same sample are listed, as sequenced in a study of read filtering for tumor transcriptome and immune sequencing. This library used around 0.4 ug RNA and molecular barcoded adaptors spanning alpha/delta and beta/gamma chains. TCRdb reprocessed the reads via MiXCR and lists one record per CDR3 protein. The table includes some 41,000 distinct CDR3 sequences, roughly 10% detected once. Sequenced: a population of CD138-negative cells sorted from bone marrow. The source is a donor aged 40 or older with multiple myeloma.

To note about this clonotype: This may stem from a read error, because a much larger clone lies one nucleotide away. The chain links TRBV4-2 to TRBJ2-3; D is possibly TRBD1 (6 bases). Germline V gives CDR1 LGHNA, CDR2 YNFKEQ. Trimming stripped 4 bases from V and 11 bases from J, with 10 bases between. This CDR3 spans 11 amino acids. CDR3 in DNA: TGTGCCAGCAGCCGCAGGGGAGAGCAGTATTTT. It encodes CASSRRGEQYF.

There are many counts of this clonotype. The chain carries TRBV5-1 and TRBJ2-3; D possibly corresponds to TRBD2 (6 bases). V lost 6 bases, J lost 4 bases, and 15 bases lay in between. Germline CDR1 reads SGHRS; CDR2 reads YFSETQ. The CDR3 contains 14 residues. The CDR3 DNA reads as TGCGCCAGCAAGGACCCCGGGGGTGCAGATACGCAGTATTTT. This sequence encodes CASKDPGGADTQYF.

Ten or more counts support this clonotype. The chain has TRBV20-1 and TRBJ1-2; possibly TRBD1 for D (6 bases). CDR1 and CDR2 from the germline V gene are DFQATT and SNEGSKA (reference sequence). The CDR3 is made up of 13 amino acids. The germline V and J ends were trimmed by 1 base and 0 bases, with 6 bases remaining between them. CDR3 sequence: CSARGTANYGYTF. CDR3 nucleotides: TGCAGTGCTAGAGGGACAGCTAACTATGGCTACACCTTC.

In this sample, this clonotype turned up many times. The chain recombines TRBV12-3 or TRBV12-4 with TRBJ2-7; D might be TRBD1 or TRBD2, each matching 6 bases. V shed 6 bases and J shed 3 bases, with 12 bases lying between them. This CDR3 region has 13 residues. CDR3 amino acids: CASRGGHGYEQYF. The CDR3 bases are TGTGCCAGCAGAGGGGGGCACGGCTACGAGCAGTACTTC.

This clonotype was picked up many times. The rearrangement uses TRBV4-2 and TRBJ2-3; a weak D match, TRBD2 (6 bases). Germline CDR1 reads LGHNA; CDR2 reads YNFKEQ. Trimming left V 5 bases short and J 2 bases short, with 17 bases between. This CDR3 has 16 amino acids. The CDR3, as DNA: TGTGCCAGCAGCAAAGGTATAGCGGACAACACAGATACGCAGTATTTT. Translation: CASSKGIADNTDTQYF.

This clonotype was counted many times. CDR3 bases: TGCGCCAGCAGTACAATCTCTAGGGGATCCTACGAGCAGTACTTC. Residues: CASSTISRGSYEQYF. The rearrangement links TRBV10-2 to TRBJ2-7; D is possibly TRBD1 (5 bases). Trimming left V 5 bases short and J 1 base short, with 15 bases between. The CDR3 has 15 residues. Germline V lookup: CDR1 WSHSY, CDR2 SAAADI.

This clonotype appeared many times. The chain joins TRBV13 to TRBJ2-7; D unresolved. Trimming took 3 bases from V and 3 from J, leaving 6 bases between them. This CDR3 has 12 residues. Looked up from germline, CDR1 is PRHDT and CDR2 is FYEKMQ (reference sequence). CDR3 nucleotide sequence: TGTGCCAGCAGCTTTGGCCTCTACGAGCAGTACTTC. This sequence encodes CASSFGLYEQYF. Full variable domain (remainder filled in from reference TRBV13 and TRBJ2-7): AAGVIQSPRHLIKEKRETATLKCYPIPRHDTVYWYQQGPGQDPQFLISFYEKMQSDKGSIPDRFSAQQFSDYHSELNMSSLELGDSALYFCASSFGLYEQYFGPGTRLTVT.

This clonotype was seen repeatedly, ten times or more. V usage is TRBV6-1 and J usage is TRBJ1-6; no clear D gene. CDR1 and CDR2 (germline): MNHNS, SASEGT. The CDR3 loop spans 13 amino acids. Trimming took 1 base from V and 10 from J, leaving 8 bases between them. DNA for the CDR3: TGTGCCAGCAGTGAAGAGCCCGGGTCACCCCTCCACTTT. Translating it yields CASSEEPGSPLHF.

This chain joins TRBV5-1 and TRBJ2-3, with a tentative D call TRBD1 (5 bases). The length of the CDR3 is 15 residues. Germline-derived CDR1 and CDR2 are SGHRS and YFSETQ. V gave up 5 bases and J gave up 0 bases, with 13 bases separating them. CDR3 amino acids: CASSPDSASTDTQYF. The CDR3 bases are TGCGCCAGCAGTCCTGACAGCGCTAGCACAGATACGCAGTATTTT.

The chain carries TRBV28 and TRBJ1-3; 7 bases match TRBD1. The CDR3 runs 17 residues. CDR1 and CDR2 from the germline V gene are MDHEN and SYDVKM. The V segment lost 5 bases and the J segment 0 bases; nucleotides outside the gene matches: 10. CDR3 loop: CASSIPGTAISGNTIYF. The CDR3 nucleotides are TGTGCCAGCAGTATCCCCGGGACAGCCATCTCTGGAAACACCATATATTTT.

This clonotype has only a few counts. The rearrangement joins TRBV3-1 to TRBJ1-2; D is unresolved. This CDR3 region has 12 residues. V lost 0 bases and J 4 bases, leaving 3 bases between the germline ends. The germline V gene has CDR1 LGHDT and CDR2 YNNKEL (reference sequence). The CDR3 reads CASSQDPYGYTF. CDR3 bases: TGTGCCAGCAGCCAAGACCCCTATGGCTACACCTTC.

This clonotype was found a few times. Being one base from a much bigger clone, this may be a read error. The chain employs TRBV4-3 and TRBJ2-7; D may match TRBD1 or TRBD2 (5 bases each). This CDR3 is built from 15 residues. CDR1 is LGHNA and CDR2 is YSLEER in the germline V gene. This chain's CDR3 is CASSHLRGGSYEQYF. The CDR3, as DNA: TGTGCCAGCAGCCACCTCCGGGGCGGGTCCTACGAGCAGTACTTC.

This clonotype was found many times. The chain carries TRBV10-1 and TRBJ2-2; 10 positions match TRBD1. This CDR3 spans 13 amino acids. CDR1 and CDR2 from the germline V gene are WNHNN and SYGVQD (reference sequence). The V segment lost 8 bases and the J segment 7 bases; nucleotides outside the gene matches: 4. The CDR3 sequence: CASGDRGYGELFF. The CDR3 nucleotides are TGCGCCAGCGGGGACAGGGGCTACGGGGAGCTGTTTTTT.

There are many counts of this clonotype. This chain joins TRBV7-2 and TRBJ2-7; D possibly uses TRBD1 or TRBD2 (5 bases each). This CDR3 spans 14 amino acids. V shed 5 bases and J shed 4 bases, with 15 bases lying between them. Germline CDR1 SGHTA, CDR2 FQGNSA. CDR3 DNA sequence: TGTGCCAGCAGCAGAGCGGTTGGGGGATACGAGCAGTACTTC. Residues: CASSRAVGGYEQYF.

At least ten counts were recorded for this clonotype. The chain carries TRBV29-1 and TRBJ1-1; D gene ambiguous. Trimming left V 4 bases short and J 4 bases short, with 13 bases between. CDR1 is SQVTM and CDR2 is ANQGSEA in the germline V gene. This CDR3 region has 13 residues. This CDR3 is CSVVRVGGTEAFF. CDR3 DNA sequence: TGCAGCGTTGTGCGGGTTGGTGGCACTGAAGCTTTCTTT.

This clonotype came up many times. J is TRBJ2-7 and V is TRBV6-5; 8 bases line up with TRBD1. Germline-derived CDR1 and CDR2 are MNHEY and SVGAGI. The junction had 6 bases not matched to a gene; V was cut back by 2 bases and J by 6 bases. The length of the CDR3 is 14 residues. DNA of the CDR3: TGTGCCAGCAGTTACGGACAGGGCTTGGGCGAGCAGTACTTC. This sequence encodes CASSYGQGLGEQYF.

There are many counts of this clonotype. The chain combines TRBV7-9 with TRBJ2-3; no reliable D call. Germline V gene sequence: CDR1 SEHNR, CDR2 FQNEAQ (reference sequence). This CDR3 region has 14 residues. V lost 1 base and J lost 1, with 6 bases in between. The CDR3 DNA follows: TGTGCCAGCAGCTTAGGAGTGGGCACAGATACGCAGTATTTT. Amino acids: CASSLGVGTDTQYF.

The table lists this clonotype with many counts. J is TRBJ1-6 and V is TRBV6-5, with a tentative D call TRBD1 (5 bases). CDR1 is MNHEY, CDR2 SVGAGI, per germline. The V end lost 5 bases, the J end lost 6 bases, and 14 bases lay between the germline ends. The length of the CDR3 is 15 residues. The DNA for the CDR3 is TGTGCCAGCAGTCCCCTCCGGGACCCTAATTCACCCCTCCACTTT. Translating gives CASSPLRDPNSPLHF.

This clonotype showed up many times. This chain joins TRBV7-6 and TRBJ2-7; 7 positions agree with TRBD2. The V gene end was trimmed by 4 bases and the J gene end by 7 bases; junction bases not matched to a gene: 4. Per germline, CDR1 SGHVS and CDR2 FNYEAQ. The CDR3 runs 12 residues. Written as DNA, the CDR3 is TGTGCCAGCAGCTGGGGGGGAAGGGAGCAGTACTTC. This translates into CASSWGGREQYF.

This clonotype was seen repeatedly, ten times or more. The V gene is TRBV10-1, the J gene TRBJ2-5; possibly TRBD1 for D (6 bases). Trimming shortened V by 0 bases and J by 5 bases, and 10 bases separated the two germline ends. Germline V gives CDR1 WNHNN, CDR2 SYGVQD (reference sequence). The CDR3 contains 14 residues. The CDR3 loop is CASSESTGSETQYF. The CDR3 nucleotides are TGCGCCAGCAGTGAGTCTACAGGGTCGGAGACCCAGTACTTC.

This clonotype was counted at least ten times. The gene calls are TRBV7-9 and TRBJ2-3, with unresolved D. This CDR3 is built from 12 residues. From germline, CDR1 is SEHNR and CDR2 FQNEAQ (reference sequence). Trimming removed 5 bases from V and 6 bases from J, with 9 bases in between. Here the CDR3 reads CASSRSTDTQYF. CDR3 nucleotides: TGTGCCAGCAGCCGTTCGACGGATACGCAGTATTTT.

This clonotype was recorded at least ten times. This chain uses TRBV20-1 with TRBJ2-1, with 8 bases aligning to TRBD2. The CDR3 extends over 16 amino acids. Germline assignment: CDR1 DFQATT and CDR2 SNEGSKA (reference sequence). Trimming took 5 bases from V and 9 from J; bases not matched to a gene: 18. CDR3: CSAPFPRAGVRGEQFF. The CDR3 DNA follows: TGCAGTGCTCCGTTCCCTAGAGCGGGGGTTCGGGGTGAGCAGTTCTTC.

This clonotype was seen repeatedly, ten times or more. The gene calls are TRBV11-2 and TRBJ2-5; 8 bases map to TRBD1. Germline-derived CDR1 and CDR2 are SGHAT and FQNNGV. After removal of 5 bases from V and 4 bases from J, the junction contained 3 bases not matched to a gene. The CDR3 is 13 amino acids. The CDR3 loop is CASSKDRVETQYF. CDR3 DNA: TGTGCCAGCAGCAAGGACAGGGTAGAGACCCAGTACTTC.

This clonotype was counted at least ten times. This chain joins TRBV20-1 and TRBJ1-4; D unclear. Trimming cost V 4 bases and J 8 bases, with 8 bases left between them. This CDR3 comprises 11 residues. Germline CDR1 DFQATT, CDR2 SNEGSKA (reference sequence). This chain's CDR3 is CSAKPEEKLFF. DNA of the CDR3: TGCAGTGCTAAACCTGAAGAAAAACTGTTTTTT.

The sample holds many counts of this clonotype. V is TRBV29-1 and J is TRBJ1-5; possibly TRBD1 for D (5 bases). Germline V gene lookup returns CDR1 SQVTM and CDR2 ANQGSEA. Trimming took off 6 bases at V and 5 bases at J, with 17 bases between the two ends. CDR3 length: 14 residues. The CDR3 sequence: CSVATGTPDQPQHF. CDR3 in DNA: TGCAGCGTAGCGACCGGGACGCCTGATCAGCCCCAGCATTTT.

In this sample, this clonotype turned up many times. The genes are TRBV7-2 and TRBJ2-3; D call uncertain. The CDR3 runs to 15 residues. Germline CDR1 SGHTA, CDR2 FQGNSA. V was cut by 2 bases and J by 3 bases, with 12 bases left in between. Here the CDR3 reads CASSLYGLDTDTQYF. DNA for the CDR3: TGTGCCAGCAGCTTATATGGTCTAGATACAGATACGCAGTATTTT.

This clonotype was recorded many times. The rearrangement uses TRBV11-2 and TRBJ1-1; D uncertain. This CDR3 spans 14 amino acids. Trimming left V 1 base short and J 0 bases short, with 6 bases between. Germline V gene lookup returns CDR1 SGHAT and CDR2 FQNNGV. The CDR3: CASSLVSLNTEAFF. CDR3 sequence (DNA): TGTGCCAGCAGCTTAGTTTCCCTGAACACTGAAGCTTTCTTT.

This clonotype showed up just once. A read error may produce the germline difference seen at one junction end. The DNA of the CDR3 is TGCGCCAGCAGCTCGGGCGATTCCGGGACAGGGGGTCGGTTTTTC. This sequence encodes CASSSGDSGTGGRFF. The chain recombines TRBV5-1 with TRBJ2-2, with 11 bases that match TRBD1. There are 15 residues in the CDR3. Per germline, CDR1 SGHRS and CDR2 YFSETQ.

This clonotype was observed at least ten times. The chain uses TRBV10-3 and TRBJ1-1, with D possibly TRBD1 on 5 matching bases. Germline V lookup: CDR1 ENHRY, CDR2 SYGVKD. Trimming cost V 0 bases and J 1 base, with 9 bases left between them. This CDR3 contains 15 residues. The CDR3 is CAISESPGRNTEAFF. The CDR3 nucleotides are TGTGCCATCAGTGAGTCCCCAGGGCGGAACACTGAAGCTTTCTTT.

This clonotype was found many times. The chain joins TRBV19 to TRBJ1-5; D gene ambiguous. Per germline, CDR1 LNHDA and CDR2 SQIVND (reference sequence). The CDR3 extends over 16 amino acids. V was cut by 2 bases and J by 1 base, with 12 bases left in between. The CDR3 loop reads CASSIIGPPSNQPQHF. CDR3 sequence (DNA): TGTGCCAGTAGTATAATTGGCCCCCCCAGCAATCAGCCCCAGCATTTT.